This TCR beta chain comes out of a study of T cells after yellow fever vaccination. This clonotype showed up many times. V dropped 5 bases and J dropped 7 bases, with 13 bases sitting between them. The CDR3 is 13 amino acids. CDR1 is SGHTA and CDR2 is FQGNSA in the germline V gene. A 5'RACE template-switching step, the method used to make TCR cDNA, added a universal primer site and UMIs. TCRdb independently ran MiXCR on the 5' RACE reads; one entry per CDR3 protein. This table has about 240,000 distinct CDR3 sequences, about 3.7% appearing once. The chain carries TRBV7-2 and TRBJ2-3; the D gene could be TRBD1 or TRBD2 (7 bases each). This TCR was recovered from a man aged 18 to 29 who received the YFV17D yellow fever vaccine. The sample was PBMCs, taken 15 days after the yellow fever booster vaccination. The CDR3 sequence is CASSPGGGNTQYF. The CDR3 coding sequence is TGTGCCAGCAGCCCAGGGGGGGGAAATACGCAGTATTTT.